Listed below are T cell receptor beta chains from one sample, sequenced in a study of Ad26.COV2.S vaccination and SARS-CoV-2 variants. Here immunoSEQ multiplex PCR was the method, and the copy in TCRdb shows in-frame clones only, minus some. The sample contains fewer than 500,000 clones, 85% to 90% of which appear only once. The material sequenced was peripheral blood, taken in a trial of Ad26.COV2.S vaccine versus placebo. Every receptor here comes from a person aged 18-65 years who received the Ad26.COV2.S COVID-19 vaccine or a placebo. Both conserved end residues are part of each CDR3. The order of the fields is V gene, J gene, CDR3 protein.

V gene: TRBV7-6; J gene: TRBJ2-3; CDR3 protein: CASSLGPPTTDTQYF
V gene: TRBV7-3; J gene: TRBJ2-1; CDR3 protein: CASSLTAGEVNEQFF
V gene: TRBV10-1; J gene: TRBJ2-3; CDR3 protein: CASLRGRGTDTQYF
V gene: TRBV12-5; J gene: TRBJ1-1; CDR3 protein: CASGLVPLRGAGTEAFF
V gene: TRBV7-2; J gene: TRBJ1-1; CDR3 protein: CASSLLGVLDTEAFF
V gene: TRBV4-1; J gene: TRBJ2-5; CDR3 protein: CASSPGGSQETQYF
V gene: TRBV7-3; J gene: TRBJ2-1; CDR3 protein: CASSWDQNNEQFF
V gene: TRBV7-2; J gene: TRBJ2-1; CDR3 protein: CASSLEATSGRGRFF
V gene: TRBV27; J gene: TRBJ2-6; CDR3 protein: CASSPGQREIYSGANVLTF
V gene: TRBV9; J gene: TRBJ2-3; CDR3 protein: CASSRTSGADTQYF
V gene: TRBV4-1; J gene: TRBJ1-2; CDR3 protein: CASSQDSYGYTF
V gene: TRBV7-9; J gene: TRBJ1-1; CDR3 protein: CASSPVTEAFF
V gene: TRBV5-1; J gene: TRBJ2-1; CDR3 protein: CASSFAPPGYEQFF
V gene: TRBV11-3; J gene: TRBJ2-5; CDR3 protein: CASSLVAEETQYF
V gene: TRBV7-3; J gene: TRBJ1-4; CDR3 protein: CASYPEEGIGATNEKLFF
V gene: TRBV12-3/TRBV12-4; J gene: TRBJ1-1; CDR3 protein: CASNLIGITEAFF
V gene: TRBV5-8; J gene: TRBJ2-3; CDR3 protein: CASVRAPNADTQYF
V gene: TRBV18; J gene: TRBJ1-2; CDR3 protein: CASSPIITNYGYTF
V gene: TRBV15; J gene: TRBJ1-2; CDR3 protein: CATSYDRGHGYTF